These 18 T cell receptor beta chains were sequenced from one sample in a study of blood T cell repertoires in COVID-19. Sequencing was performed with immunoSEQ multiplex PCR; in TCRdb, only in-frame clones are kept and a portion is missing. This table has about 260,000 clones, 80% to 95% appearing once. Sequences were obtained from PBMCs or T cells enriched from blood (not recorded which). All receptors come from a man aged 35 to 55 who had been exposed to COVID-19.

The rearrangement joins TRBV2 to TRBJ2-5; 12 bases are shared with TRBD2. The V and J ends lost 6 bases and 4 bases, in that order; junction bases with no gene match: 6. CDR3 length equals 15 residues. CDR1 is SNHLY and CDR2 is FYNNEI in the germline V gene. As DNA, the CDR3 is TGTGCCAGCAGCCTGACTAGCGGGAGTCGAGAGACCCAGTACTTC. Encoded protein: CASSLTSGSRETQYF.

This chain links TRBV7-9 with TRBJ1-4; D perhaps matches TRBD1 (6 bases). Germline V gene lookup returns CDR1 SEHNR and CDR2 FQNEAQ (reference sequence). With 5 bases removed from V and 0 bases from J, the gap between germline ends came to 10 bases. This CDR3 comprises 15 residues. DNA for the CDR3: TGTGCCAGCAGCCCCCGACAGGCAACTAATGAAAAACTGTTTTTT. This gives the protein CASSPRQATNEKLFF. Using reference TRBV7-9 and TRBJ1-4 for the parts outside the CDR3, the full variable domain is DTGVSQNPRHKITKRGQNVTFRCDPISEHNRLYWYRQTLGQGPEFLTYFQNEAQLEKSRLLSDRFSAERPKGSFSTLEIQRTEQGDSAMYLCASSPRQATNEKLFFGSGTQLSVL.

V usage is TRBV5-1 and J usage is TRBJ1-2; 8 bases align to TRBD1. The CDR3 spans 14 residues. Looked up from germline, CDR1 is SGHRS and CDR2 is YFSETQ. J lost 5 bases, V lost 4 bases, and 7 bases had no gene match. CDR3: CASSDGTGAYGYTF. In nucleotides, the CDR3 is TGCGCCAGCAGCGACGGGACAGGAGCGTATGGCTACACCTTC.

This chain uses TRBV9 with TRBJ2-1; TRBD2 matches at 8 bases. J gave up 10 bases and V 4 bases, and 19 bases lay outside the gene matches. This CDR3 is 17 amino acids long. The V gene's germline CDR1 is SGDLS and CDR2 YYNGEE. CDR3 residues: CASSHTWGSGSTDEQFF. The CDR3 DNA reads TGTGCCAGCAGCCACACCTGGGGGAGCGGGAGCACAGACGAGCAGTTCTTC.

The chain recombines TRBV6-1 with TRBJ2-1, with 10 bases lining up with TRBD2. The CDR3 has 16 amino acids. Germline-derived CDR1 and CDR2 are MNHNS and SASEGT. Trimming removed 4 bases from V and 4 bases from J; junction bases left unmatched: 7. The CDR3 region has the DNA TGTGCCAGCAGTGTTCTTCTAGCGGGAGAGTACAATGAGCAGTTCTTC. Translating gives CASSVLLAGEYNEQFF.

This chain links TRBV15 with TRBJ1-3; D gene uncertain. Germline V gives CDR1 LNHNV, CDR2 YYDKDF (reference sequence). The CDR3 consists of 15 residues. V dropped 0 bases and J dropped 2 bases, with 8 bases sitting between them. The CDR3 here is CATSRDTGAGNTIYF. The DNA of the CDR3 is TGTGCCACCAGCAGAGATACCGGGGCTGGAAACACCATATATTTT.

This chain links TRBV19 with TRBJ1-1; D might be TRBD1 (5 bases). Trimming stripped 3 bases from V and 3 bases from J, with 14 bases between. Per the germline V gene, CDR1 is LNHDA and CDR2 is SQIVND (reference sequence). CDR3 size: 15 residues. CDR3 bases: TGTGCCAGTAGTATCGGGGGGACCGGGTACACTGAAGCTTTCTTT. Translating gives CASSIGGTGYTEAFF.

The chain uses TRBV6-6 and TRBJ2-1, with 10 bases fitting TRBD1. Germline CDR1 MNHNY, CDR2 SVGAGI (reference sequence). V was clipped by 2 bases and J by 8 bases; unmatched bases: 9. CDR3 length: 16 residues. The CDR3 nucleotides are TGTGCCAGCAGTTACCCCGGACAGGGGGGTATAGATGAGCAGTTCTTC. This translates into CASSYPGQGGIDEQFF.

This chain links TRBV6-2 or TRBV6-3 with TRBJ1-5; 7 bases match TRBD1. Looked up from germline, CDR1 is MNHEY and CDR2 is SVGEGT. This CDR3 is built from 16 residues. V shed 4 bases and J 2 bases; nucleotides not matched to a gene: 8. The CDR3 sequence is CASSFGTAPRNQPQHF. CDR3 DNA: TGTGCCAGCAGTTTCGGGACAGCACCTCGCAATCAGCCCCAGCATTTT.

This chain connects TRBV6-1 to TRBJ2-7, with no clear D. Between the trimmed V and J ends, which lost 0 bases and 0 bases, there was a span of 3 bases. Germline CDR1 MNHNS, CDR2 SASEGT. The CDR3 is 13 residues long. This CDR3 reads CASSEARSYEQYF. DNA of the CDR3: TGTGCCAGCAGTGAAGCCCGCTCCTACGAGCAGTACTTC.

The chain joins TRBV6-5 to TRBJ2-5, with D maybe TRBD1 (5 bases). The CDR3 is made up of 15 amino acids. Between the trimmed V and J ends, which lost 2 bases and 4 bases, there was a span of 14 bases. Germline CDR1 reads MNHEY; CDR2 reads SVGAGI. This CDR3 is CASSYDMGLGETQYF. CDR3 coding DNA: TGTGCCAGCAGTTACGATATGGGGCTGGGAGAGACCCAGTACTTC.

This clone was counted only a few times. This chain joins TRBV18 and TRBJ2-6; possible D gene TRBD1, 5 bases. This CDR3 has 15 amino acids. V lost 3 bases and J 0 bases, leaving 6 bases between the germline ends. Looked up from germline, CDR1 is KGHSH and CDR2 is LQKENI. CDR3 sequence: CASSPTDSGANVLTF. DNA for the CDR3: TGTGCCAGCTCACCGACAGACTCTGGGGCCAACGTCCTGACTTTC.

The chain recombines TRBV7-3 with TRBJ2-3, with 7 bases lining up with TRBD2. CDR3 length: 14 amino acids. Germline CDR1 SGHTA, CDR2 FQGTGA. V shed 6 bases, J shed 6 bases, and the junction held 9 bases outside the gene matches. CDR3 amino acids: CASSLAEQGDTQYF. CDR3 bases: TGTGCCAGCAGTCTAGCGGAGCAAGGCGATACGCAGTATTTT.

The CDR3 DNA sequence: TGTGCCAGCAGCCAAGATGGGCTAGCGTTCAATGAGCAGTTCTTC. Its translation is CASSQDGLAFNEQFF. V is TRBV3-1 (or the pseudogene TRBV3-2) and J is TRBJ2-1, with TRBD2 as a possible D gene (6 bases). Germline CDR1 LGHDT, CDR2 YNNKEL (reference sequence). Trimming took 0 bases from V and 6 from J, leaving 12 bases between them. This CDR3 has 15 amino acids.

The rearrangement joins TRBV4-1 to TRBJ2-7; 9 nucleotides line up with TRBD2. The CDR3 runs 15 residues. The junction had 8 bases not matched to a gene; V was cut back by 5 bases and J by 3 bases. Germline CDR1 reads MGHRA; CDR2 reads YSYEKL. The CDR3 region is CASSSRTSELYEQYF. The CDR3 DNA follows: TGCGCCAGCAGCTCCCGGACTAGCGAGCTCTACGAGCAGTACTTC.

The chain joins TRBV18 to TRBJ2-3, with D possibly TRBD2 on 6 matching bases. The CDR3 has 14 amino acids. Germline-derived CDR1 and CDR2 are KGHSH and LQKENI. Trimming shortened V by 3 bases and J by 3 bases, and 10 bases separated the two germline ends. The CDR3 region has the DNA TGTGCCAGCTCACCGGCAGGGAGGACAGATACGCAGTATTTT. Its translation: CASSPAGRTDTQYF.

This sequence joins TRBV3-1 (or the pseudogene TRBV3-2) and TRBJ2-1; no reliable D call. V lost 1 base, J lost 0 bases, and 13 bases lay in between. Germline assignment: CDR1 LGHDT and CDR2 YNNKEL (reference sequence). This CDR3 has 17 residues. The CDR3 is CASSQVVSRSSYNEQFF. Written as DNA, the CDR3 is TGTGCCAGCAGCCAAGTGGTTTCTCGCAGCTCCTACAATGAGCAGTTCTTC.

This clone was recorded only once. The chain uses TRBV30 and TRBJ2-3, with D hard to call. The CDR3 has 13 amino acids. V was shortened by 8 bases and J by 0 bases, with 12 bases between the two germline ends. Germline CDR1 is GTSNPN and CDR2 is SVGIG (reference sequence). The CDR3 region is CALKWQSTDTQYF. CDR3 DNA: TGTGCCCTGAAGTGGCAGAGCACAGATACGCAGTATTTT.